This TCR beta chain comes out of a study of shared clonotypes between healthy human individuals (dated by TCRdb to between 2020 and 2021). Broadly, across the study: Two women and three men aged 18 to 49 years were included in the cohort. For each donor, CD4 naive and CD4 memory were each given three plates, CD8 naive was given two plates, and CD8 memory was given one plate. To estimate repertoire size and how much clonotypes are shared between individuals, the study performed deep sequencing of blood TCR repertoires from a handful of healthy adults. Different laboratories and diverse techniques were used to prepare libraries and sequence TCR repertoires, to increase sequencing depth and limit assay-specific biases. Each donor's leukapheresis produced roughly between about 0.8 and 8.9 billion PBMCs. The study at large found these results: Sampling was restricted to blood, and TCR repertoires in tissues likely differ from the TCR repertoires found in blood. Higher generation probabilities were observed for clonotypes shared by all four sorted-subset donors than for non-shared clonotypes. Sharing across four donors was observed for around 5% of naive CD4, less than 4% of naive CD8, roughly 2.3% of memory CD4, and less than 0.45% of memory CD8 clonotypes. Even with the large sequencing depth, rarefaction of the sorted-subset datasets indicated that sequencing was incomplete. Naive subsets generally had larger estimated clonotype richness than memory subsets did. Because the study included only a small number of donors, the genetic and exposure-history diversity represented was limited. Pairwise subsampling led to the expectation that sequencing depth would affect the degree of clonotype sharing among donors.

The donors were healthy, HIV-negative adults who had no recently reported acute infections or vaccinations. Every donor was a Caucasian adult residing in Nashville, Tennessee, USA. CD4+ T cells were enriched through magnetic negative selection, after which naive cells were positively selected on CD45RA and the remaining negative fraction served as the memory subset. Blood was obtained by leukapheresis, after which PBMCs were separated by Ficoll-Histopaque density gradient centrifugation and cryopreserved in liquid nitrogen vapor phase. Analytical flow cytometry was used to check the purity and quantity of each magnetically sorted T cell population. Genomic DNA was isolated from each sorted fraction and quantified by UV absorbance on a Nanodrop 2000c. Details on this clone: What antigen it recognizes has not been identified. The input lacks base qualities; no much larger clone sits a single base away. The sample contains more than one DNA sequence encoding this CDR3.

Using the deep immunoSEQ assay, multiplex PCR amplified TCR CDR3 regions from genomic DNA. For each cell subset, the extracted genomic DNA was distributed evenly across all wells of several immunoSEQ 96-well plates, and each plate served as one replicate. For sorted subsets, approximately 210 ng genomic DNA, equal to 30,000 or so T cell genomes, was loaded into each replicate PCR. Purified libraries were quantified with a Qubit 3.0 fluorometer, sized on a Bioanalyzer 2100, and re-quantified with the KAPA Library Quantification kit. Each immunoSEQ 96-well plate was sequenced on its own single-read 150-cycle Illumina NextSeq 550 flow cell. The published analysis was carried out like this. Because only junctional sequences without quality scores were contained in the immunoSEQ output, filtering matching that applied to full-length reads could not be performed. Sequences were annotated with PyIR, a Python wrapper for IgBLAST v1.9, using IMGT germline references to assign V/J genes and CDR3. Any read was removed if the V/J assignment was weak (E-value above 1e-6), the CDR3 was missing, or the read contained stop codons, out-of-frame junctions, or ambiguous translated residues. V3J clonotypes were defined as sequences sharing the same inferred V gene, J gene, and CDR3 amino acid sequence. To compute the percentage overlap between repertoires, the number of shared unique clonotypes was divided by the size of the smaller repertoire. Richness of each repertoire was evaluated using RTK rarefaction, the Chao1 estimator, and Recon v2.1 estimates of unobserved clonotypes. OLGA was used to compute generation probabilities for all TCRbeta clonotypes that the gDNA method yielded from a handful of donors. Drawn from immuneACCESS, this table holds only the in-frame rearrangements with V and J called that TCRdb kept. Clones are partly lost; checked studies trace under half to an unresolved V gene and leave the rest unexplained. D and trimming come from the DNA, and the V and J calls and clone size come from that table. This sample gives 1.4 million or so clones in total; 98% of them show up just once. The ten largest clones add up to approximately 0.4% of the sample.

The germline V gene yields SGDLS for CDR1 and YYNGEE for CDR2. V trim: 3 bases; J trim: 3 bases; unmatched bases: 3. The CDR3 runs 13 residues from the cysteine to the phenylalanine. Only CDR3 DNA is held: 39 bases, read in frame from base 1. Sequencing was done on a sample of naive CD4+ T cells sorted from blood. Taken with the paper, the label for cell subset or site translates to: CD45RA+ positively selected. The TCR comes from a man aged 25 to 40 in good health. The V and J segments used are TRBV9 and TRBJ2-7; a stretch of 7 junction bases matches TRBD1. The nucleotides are TGTGCCAGCAGCGGGACAGGAGGCTACGAGCAGTACTTC. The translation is CASSGTGGYEQYF.